This T cell receptor beta chain stems from a study of blood T cell repertoires in COVID-19. The CDR3 loop spans 16 amino acids. V trimming: 0 bases; J trimming: 9 bases; junction bases outside the gene matches: 10. The germline V gene encodes CDR1 SGHRS and CDR2 YFSETQ. The study assigned cohorts using participant-reported clinical history. Authors' methods: From reference gene primer amplification, estimates of nucleated cell counts were derived. Data came from immunoSEQ multiplex PCR; TCRdb stores just in-frame clones and leaves some out. V and J calls and clone size come straight from that table; D and trimming were deduced from the DNA. The profile shows about 140,000 clones, about four fifths of them singletons.

This TCR came from a man aged 35 to 55 with acute COVID-19. The sample taken for sequencing was PBMCs or T cells enriched from blood (not recorded which). The genes are TRBV5-1 and TRBJ2-1, with 9 positions matching TRBD1. The DNA for the CDR3 is TGCGCCAGCAGCTTGGACTCGGGACAGGGTAAGGGTGAGCAGTTCTTC. As protein: CASSLDSGQGKGEQFF.